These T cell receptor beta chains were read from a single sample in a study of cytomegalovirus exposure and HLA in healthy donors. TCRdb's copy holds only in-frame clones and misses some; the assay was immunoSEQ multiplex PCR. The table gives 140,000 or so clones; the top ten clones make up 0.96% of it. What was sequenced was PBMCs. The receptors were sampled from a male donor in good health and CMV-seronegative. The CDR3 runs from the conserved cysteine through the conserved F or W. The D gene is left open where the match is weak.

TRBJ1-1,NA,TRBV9,TGTGCCGGCAGCGTAGGGGCAGGGCGGACCACTGAAGCTTTCTTT,CAGSVGAGRTTEAFF
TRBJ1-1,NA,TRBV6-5,TGTGCCAGCAGTTTAAGGGGGAGCACTGAAGCTTTCTTT,CASSLRGSTEAFF
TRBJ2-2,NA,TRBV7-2,TGTGCCAGCAGCTTCCCCTACACCGGGGAGCTGTTTTTT,CASSFPYTGELFF
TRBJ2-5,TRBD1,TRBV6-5,TGTGCCAGCAGGACAGGGGTGGGGCGGGAGACCCAGTACTTC,CASRTGVGRETQYF
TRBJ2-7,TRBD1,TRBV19,TGTGCCAGTATGGGACAGGGAGTTCACGAGCAGTACTTC,CASMGQGVHEQYF
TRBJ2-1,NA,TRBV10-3,TGTGCCACCTTGGGCCCCGGAAAAGGTGGCAATGAGCAGTTCTTC,CATLGPGKGGNEQFF
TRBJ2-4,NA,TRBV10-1,TGCGCCAGCAGTGAATCGGGGAGTCAAGCCAAAAACATTCAGTACTTC,CASSESGSQAKNIQYF
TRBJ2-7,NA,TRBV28,TGTGCCAGCAGTTTAAACTTACAGGACCTCTCCTACGAGCAGTACTTC,CASSLNLQDLSYEQYF
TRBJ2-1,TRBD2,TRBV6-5,TGTGCCAGCGGGCTAGCGGGAGGGAATGAGCAGTTCTTC,CASGLAGGNEQFF
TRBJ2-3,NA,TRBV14,TGTGCCAGCAGCCTCGGACTTGCCACAGATACGCAGTATTTT,CASSLGLATDTQYF
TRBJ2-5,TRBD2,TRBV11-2,TGTGCCAGCAGCTTAACTAGCGGGAGCGTAGAGACCCAGTACTTC,CASSLTSGSVETQYF
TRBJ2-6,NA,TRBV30,TGTGCCTGGAGTGTCAGTCCTGGGGCCAACGTCCTGACTTTC,CAWSVSPGANVLTF
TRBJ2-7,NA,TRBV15,TGTGCCACCAGCAGAGATCCGGCAGGGGGGCTTAATTACGAGCAGTACTTC,CATSRDPAGGLNYEQYF
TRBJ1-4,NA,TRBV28,TGTGCCAGCAGTTTAAACCAGGGTAATGAAAAACTGTTTTTT,CASSLNQGNEKLFF
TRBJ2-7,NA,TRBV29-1,TGCAGCGTTGAGACAGGCGCCGCCTACGAGCAGTACTTC,CSVETGAAYEQYF
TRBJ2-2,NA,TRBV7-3,TGTGCCAGCAGCCCCGCGACAGCGAACACCGGGGAGCTGTTTTTT,CASSPATANTGELFF
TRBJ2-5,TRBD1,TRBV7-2,TGTGCCAGCAGCGCCGGGACAGGAGAATACCAAGAGACCCAGTACTTC,CASSAGTGEYQETQYF
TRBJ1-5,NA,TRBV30,TGTGCCTGGAGTCGGGGGGGAAGCAATCAGCCCCAGCATTTT,CAWSRGGSNQPQHF
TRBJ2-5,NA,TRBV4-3,TGCGCCAGCAGCCAAGATTTAAGGGGTGGGGAGACCCAGTACTTC,CASSQDLRGGETQYF
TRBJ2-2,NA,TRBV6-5,TGTGCCAGCAGCCCCGGGTTCGGGGAGCTGTTTTTT,CASSPGFGELFF
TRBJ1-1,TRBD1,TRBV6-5,TGTGCCAGCCGTATAACAGGGGGCGAGAACACTGAAGCTTTCTTT,CASRITGGENTEAFF
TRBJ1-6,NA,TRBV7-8,TGTGCCAGTAGCCAGGGTCGTAATTCACCCCTCCACTTT,CASSQGRNSPLHF
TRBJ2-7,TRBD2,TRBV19,TGTGCCAGTAGTCCGAGGACTAGGGGCAGAGAGCAGTACTTC,CASSPRTRGREQYF
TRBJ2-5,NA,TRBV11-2,TGTGCCAGCTCCCTCACCCGGTTTGGCCAAGAGACCCAGTACTTC,CASSLTRFGQETQYF
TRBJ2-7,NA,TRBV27,TGTGCCAGCAGTTTAGGAACAGGGTTGTACGAGCAGTACTTC,CASSLGTGLYEQYF
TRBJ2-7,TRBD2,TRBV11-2,TGTGCCAGCAGCTCGGTTGGCCAGCGGGAGGCATACGAGCAGTACTTC,CASSSVGQREAYEQYF
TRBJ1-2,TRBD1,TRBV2,TGTGCCAGCAGGGCTTTAGGGGGCGGGGGCTACACCTTC,CASRALGGGGYTF
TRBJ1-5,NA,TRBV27,TGTGCCAGCAGTTATGAGGGTAGGGGCAATCAGCCCCAGCATTTT,CASSYEGRGNQPQHF
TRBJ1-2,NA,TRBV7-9,TGTGCCAGCAGCAGAGAACGTAACTATGGCTACACCTTC,CASSRERNYGYTF
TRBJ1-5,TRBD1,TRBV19,TGTGCCAGTATCCGGACAGGGACGGGTCAGCCCCAGCATTTT,CASIRTGTGQPQHF
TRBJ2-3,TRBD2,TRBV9,TGTGCCAGCAGCGCCTCCCTTGGGACTAGCACCGATACGCAGTATTTT,CASSASLGTSTDTQYF
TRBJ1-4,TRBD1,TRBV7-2,TGTGCCAGCAGCTTAGCTAACAGGGGGGGCGAAAAACTGTTTTTT,CASSLANRGGEKLFF
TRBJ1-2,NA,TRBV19,TGTGCCAGTCGTTCCACAGGTTTTTATGGCTACACCTTC,CASRSTGFYGYTF
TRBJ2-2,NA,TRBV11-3,TGTGCCAGCAGCTCTGGGGGCGGGCAGGTCACCGGGGAGCTGTTTTTT,CASSSGGGQVTGELFF
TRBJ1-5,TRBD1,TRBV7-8,TGTGCCAGCAGCACCCGGGAGGGACAGCAGATAAGGCCCCAGCATTTT,CASSTREGQQIRPQHF
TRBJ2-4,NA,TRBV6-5,TGTGCCAGCAGTTACTCGTCCGTTCTAGCCAAAAACATTCAGTACTTC,CASSYSSVLAKNIQYF